The 8 T cell receptor beta chains presented below share a single source sample, sequenced in a study of T cell responses to AZD1222 COVID-19 vaccine. Data came from immunoSEQ multiplex PCR; TCRdb stores just in-frame clones and leaves some out. The data show tens of thousands of clones, roughly 78% seen once. The input for sequencing was peripheral blood, taken on day 0 of AZD1222 vaccination. These receptors all come from an adult in good health.

The V gene is TRBV11-3, the J gene TRBJ2-3, with 10 bases identical to TRBD2. CDR1 is SGHNT, CDR2 YENEEA, per germline. The CDR3 consists of 16 residues. The J segment lost 1 base and the V segment lost 1 base, leaving 2 bases of the junction unmatched. CDR3 sequence: CASSLAGTSGTDTQYF. The DNA of the CDR3 is TGTGCCAGCAGCTTAGCCGGGACTAGCGGCACAGATACGCAGTATTTT.

The V gene is TRBV7-2, the J gene TRBJ1-1; D not resolved. Trimming left V 3 bases short and J 0 bases short, with 23 bases between. CDR1 SGHTA and CDR2 FQGNSA come from the germline V gene. This CDR3 comprises 19 residues. The CDR3 protein is CASSFLGGVAVSMNTEAFF. The CDR3 region has the DNA TGTGCCAGCAGCTTCCTAGGCGGGGTGGCGGTTAGTATGAACACTGAAGCTTTCTTT.

The count of this clone is one. The chain links TRBV7-9 to TRBJ2-2, with a weak D call TRBD1 (6 bases). Trimming took off 0 bases at V and 3 bases at J, with 14 bases between the two ends. Germline loops: CDR1 SEHNR, CDR2 FQNEAQ (reference sequence). The CDR3 has 17 residues. CDR3 sequence (DNA): TGTGCCAGCAGCTTAGCGCGGCAGGGGCGATACACCGGGGAGCTGTTTTTT. This sequence encodes CASSLARQGRYTGELFF. Full variable domain (rest looked up from reference TRBV7-9 and TRBJ2-2): DTGVSQNPRHKITKRGQNVTFRCDPISEHNRLYWYRQTLGQGPEFLTYFQNEAQLEKSRLLSDRFSAERPKGSFSTLEIQRTEQGDSAMYLCASSLARQGRYTGELFFGEGSRLTVL.

The rearrangement joins TRBV6-5 to TRBJ2-5; 7 bases agree with TRBD2. The CDR3 contains 13 residues. The V gene end was trimmed by 5 bases and the J gene end by 5 bases; junction bases not matched to a gene: 5. Germline CDR1 and CDR2: MNHEY and SVGAGI. CDR3 sequence (DNA): TGTGCCAGCAGTCGGGACTATCGGGAGACCCAGTACTTC. Amino acids: CASSRDYRETQYF.

This clone was recorded a few times. V usage is TRBV2 and J usage is TRBJ2-1, with 10 bases aligning to TRBD2. This CDR3 comprises 15 residues. Trimming cost V 6 bases and J 6 bases; bases outside gene matches: 8. The germline gives CDR1 SNHLY, CDR2 FYNNEI. In DNA, the CDR3 is TGTGCCAGCAGAGGTCAAAGGACTAGCGGCAATGAGCAGTTCTTC. This sequence encodes CASRGQRTSGNEQFF.

The V and J genes are TRBV5-1 and TRBJ1-1, with 10 nucleotides matching TRBD1. CDR1 and CDR2 from the germline V gene are SGHRS and YFSETQ. This CDR3 comprises 15 residues. V dropped 3 bases and J dropped 3; count of bases not matched to a gene: 5. The CDR3 coding sequence is TGCGCCAGCAGCTCACGGACAGGGGGAGACACTGAAGCTTTCTTT. Translating gives CASSSRTGGDTEAFF.

This clone was seen only a few times. CDR3 in amino acids: CASSQDPAGDGGDTQYF. The CDR3 region has the DNA TGCGCCAGCAGCCAAGATCCAGCGGGAGACGGAGGAGATACGCAGTATTTT. The V and J genes are TRBV4-3 and TRBJ2-3; 8 nucleotides match TRBD2. In germline, CDR1 is LGHNA, CDR2 YSLEER. The CDR3 extends over 17 amino acids. With 0 bases clipped from V and 5 bases from J, the junction kept 10 bases outside the gene matches.

This chain connects TRBV5-8 to TRBJ1-2; tentatively, D is TRBD1 (5 bases). The germline V gene has CDR1 SGHTS and CDR2 YDEGEE. The V gene lost 6 bases and the J gene lost 2 bases, with 14 bases spanning the gap. The CDR3 extends over 14 amino acids. Here the CDR3 DNA reads TGTGCCAGCATCCTCACGGGACTCAACTATGGCTACACCTTC. Protein product: CASILTGLNYGYTF.